At least ten counts were recorded for the clone carrying this TCR beta chain. The target antigen is unknown. This sample stems from a study of post-analysis software for immune sequencing data. General observations from the study: Four to six TRBV segments were more frequent in patients than controls; TRBV5-6, TRBV5-1 and TRBV20-1 belonged to this group.

The CDR3 is made up of 14 amino acids. Trimming at V came to 6 bases and at J to 3 bases, leaving 2 bases not matched to a gene. TCR beta cDNA libraries included unique molecular identifiers. TCRdb processed the PCR reads anew with MiXCR; each CDR3 protein has one entry. The sample has under 200,000 distinct CDR3 sequences; 25% to 30% are singletons. The sequenced sample consisted of blood. V is TRBV12-3 or TRBV12-4 and J is TRBJ1-5, with 10 nucleotides matching TRBD1. The receptor's source is a girl younger than 18 with multiple sclerosis. CDR3 DNA: TGTGCCAGCAGGGGGACAGGGGACAATCAGCCCCAGCATTTT. Encoded protein: CASRGTGDNQPQHF.